Detailed here is one T cell receptor beta chain. The sample belongs to a study of cytomegalovirus exposure and HLA in healthy donors. In the study overall: Genetic ancestry analysis placed over 75% of the approximately 400 donors that were genotyped in the Caucasian-associated cluster.

V shed 5 bases and J 5 bases; nucleotides not matched to a gene: 6. Germline CDR1 SGHRS, CDR2 YFSETQ. This CDR3 is built from 15 residues. In the PCR, 60 Vbeta and 13 Jbeta primers were used. Profiling relied on immunoSEQ multiplex PCR, and the TCRdb table lists in-frame clones only, not all of them. There are roughly 300,000 clones in the sample; roughly 89% occur only once, and roughly 4% lies in the top ten. Sequencing input: PBMCs. The chain links TRBV5-1 to TRBJ2-3; the match to TRBD2 covers 12 bases. The source is a man aged 35 to 55 in good health and CMV-seropositive. In DNA form, the CDR3 reads TGCGCCAGCAGTCTTAGGACTAGCGGGGAAGATACGCAGTATTTT. Translating it yields CASSLRTSGEDTQYF.